This T cell receptor beta chain was recorded in a study of blood T cell repertoires in COVID-19. Overall study context: Samples of COVID-19 (acute and convalescent) were obtained from the United States, Italy and Spain. In each case, the material was cDNA or gDNA derived from T cells, B-cell-depleted T cells, or PBMCs.

In the study's own analysis: Estimation of nucleated cell counts was performed using reference gene primer amplification. TCRdb keeps only in-frame clones here, not all; method: immunoSEQ multiplex PCR. Clone size and V and J calls were adopted from that table, with D and trimming inferred from the DNA. The table shows roughly 150,000 clones, with approximately 88% occurring only once. V was pared by 4 bases and J by 4 bases, with 4 bases of the junction left unmatched. The CDR3 runs to 15 residues. CDR1 is MNHEY and CDR2 is SVGEGT in the germline V gene. Specimen: peripheral blood. The receptor was isolated from a human donor in a cohort sampled during active COVID-19. The genes are TRBV6-2 or TRBV6-3 and TRBJ2-1; 10 bases align to TRBD2. The CDR3 sequence: CASSFLAGAYNEQFF. CDR3 DNA: TGTGCCAGCAGTTTCCTAGCGGGGGCATACAATGAGCAGTTCTTC.